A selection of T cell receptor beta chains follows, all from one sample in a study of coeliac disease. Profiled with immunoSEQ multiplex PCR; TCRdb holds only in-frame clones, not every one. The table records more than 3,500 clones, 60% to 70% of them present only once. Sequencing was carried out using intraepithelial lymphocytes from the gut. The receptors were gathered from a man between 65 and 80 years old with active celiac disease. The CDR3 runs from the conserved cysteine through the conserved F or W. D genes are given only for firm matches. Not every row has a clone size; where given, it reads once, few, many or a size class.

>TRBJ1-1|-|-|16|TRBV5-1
TGCGCCGGCAGCTTGGGGTCCGACAGGCCGAACACTGAAGCTTTCTTT
CAGSLGSDRPNTEAFF
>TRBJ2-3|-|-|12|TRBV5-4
TGTGCCAGCAGCTTGGCGGTGGATACGCAGTATTTT
CASSLAVDTQYF
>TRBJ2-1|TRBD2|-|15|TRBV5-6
TGTGCCAGCAGCCAGGGACTAGCGGGGAACAATGAGCAGTTCTTC
CASSQGLAGNNEQFF
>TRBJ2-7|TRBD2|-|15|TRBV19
TGTGCCAGTAGTGACCCGGGAGGGCCCATTAAGGGGCAGTACTTC
CASSDPGGPIKGQYF
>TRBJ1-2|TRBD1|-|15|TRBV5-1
TGCGCCAGCAGGGATCCGGGACAGGCTAACTATGGCTACACCTTC
CASRDPGQANYGYTF
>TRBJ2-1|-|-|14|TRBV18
TGTGCCAGCTCACGAGTAGGGGGATGGAATGAGCAGTTCTTC
CASSRVGGWNEQFF
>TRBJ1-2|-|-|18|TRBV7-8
TGTGCCAGCAGCTTAGACGGGACTAAAATGGGACCGACCTATGGCTACACCTTC
CASSLDGTKMGPTYGYTF
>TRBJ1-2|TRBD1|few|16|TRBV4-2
TGTGCCAGCAGCCAAGATCGGGCGGACAGGGTCGGTGGCTACACCTTC
CASSQDRADRVGGYTF
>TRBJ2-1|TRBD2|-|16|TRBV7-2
TGTGCCAGCAGCTTAGCGACTAGCGGGCAGGGGTATGAGCAGTTCTTC
CASSLATSGQGYEQFF
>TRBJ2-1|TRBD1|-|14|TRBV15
TGTGCCACCAGCAGAGGGACAGGGGGCAATGAGCAGTTCTTC
CATSRGTGGNEQFF
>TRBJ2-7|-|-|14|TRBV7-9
TGTGCCAGCAGCCCACCAAGGGGCCGTATCGAGCAGTACTTC
CASSPPRGRIEQYF
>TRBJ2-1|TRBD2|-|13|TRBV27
TGTGCCAGTACGAGCGGGGGGGCTATGGAGCAGTTCTTC
CASTSGGAMEQFF
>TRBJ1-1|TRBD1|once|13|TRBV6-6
TGTGCCAGCAAAGACGGACAGGTCCCTGAAGCTTTCTTT
CASKDGQVPEAFF
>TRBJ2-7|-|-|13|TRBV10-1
TGCGCCAGCAGTGCGACAGGTGTTTACGAGCAGTACTTC
CASSATGVYEQYF
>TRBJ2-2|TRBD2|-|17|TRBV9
TGTGCCAGCAGCGTAGGTGGACTAGCGATAAACACCGGGGAGCTGTTTTTT
CASSVGGLAINTGELFF
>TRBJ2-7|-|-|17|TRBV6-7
TGTGCCAGCAGTTCCGTTCCTGTCACAGGGACCTCCTACGAGCAGTACTTC
CASSSVPVTGTSYEQYF
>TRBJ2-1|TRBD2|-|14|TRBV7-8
TGTGCCAGCAGCACGGGACTAGCGTCAGGTGAGCAGTTCTTC
CASSTGLASGEQFF
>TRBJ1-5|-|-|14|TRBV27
TGTGCCAGCAAACCCGGACAGATCAATCAGCCCCAGCATTTT
CASKPGQINQPQHF
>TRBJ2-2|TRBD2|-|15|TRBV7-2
TGTGCCAGCAGCTTACCGGGGGGGTCGACCGGGGAGCTGTTTTTT
CASSLPGGSTGELFF
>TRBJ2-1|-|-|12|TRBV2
TGTGCCAGCAAACAGGGTGGGAATGAGCAGTTCTTC
CASKQGGNEQFF
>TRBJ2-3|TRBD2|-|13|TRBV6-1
TGTGCCAGCAGTACTAGCGGCACAGATACGCAGTATTTT
CASSTSGTDTQYF
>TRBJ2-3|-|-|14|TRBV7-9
TGTGCCAGCAGCTTAGCGGGGGGGCACGATACGCAGTATTTT
CASSLAGGHDTQYF
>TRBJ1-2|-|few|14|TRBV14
TGTGCCAGCAGCCAACGTTACAGGGACGGAGGCTACACCTTC
CASSQRYRDGGYTF
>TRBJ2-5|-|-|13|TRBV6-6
TGTGCCAGCATAATCGCGGGCCAAGAGACCCAGTACTTC
CASIIAGQETQYF
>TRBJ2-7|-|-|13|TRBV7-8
TGTGCCAGCAGCCAGGCCCAGGGTAACGAGCAGTACTTC
CASSQAQGNEQYF
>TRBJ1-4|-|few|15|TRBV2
TGTGCCAGCAGTGGGGGCTGGCAGGGTAATGAAAAACTGTTTTTT
CASSGGWQGNEKLFF
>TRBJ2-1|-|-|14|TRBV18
TGTGCCAGCTCACCACGGCGGGAAGGAAATGAGCAGTTCTTC
CASSPRREGNEQFF
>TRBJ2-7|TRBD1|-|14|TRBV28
TGTGCCAGCATGGGACAGCGAGCCTCCTACGAGCAGTACTTC
CASMGQRASYEQYF
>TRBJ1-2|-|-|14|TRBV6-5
TGTGCCAGCAGTTACTCGTGGCAGGGGCATGGCTACACCTTC
CASSYSWQGHGYTF
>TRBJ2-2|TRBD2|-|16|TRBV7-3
TGTGCCAGCAGCTTAATGCCCACGGGACTAACCGGGGAGCTGTTTTTT
CASSLMPTGLTGELFF
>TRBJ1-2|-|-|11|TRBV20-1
TGCAGTGCTTCAGTAAACTATGGCTACACCTTC
CSASVNYGYTF
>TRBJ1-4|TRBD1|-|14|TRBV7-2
TGTGCCAGCAGCTTTAGACAGGGCGGGGAAAAACTGTTTTTT
CASSFRQGGEKLFF
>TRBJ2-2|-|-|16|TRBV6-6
TGTGCCAGCAGTTACTCGAGCCGGGGTGACACCGGGGAGCTGTTTTTT
CASSYSSRGDTGELFF
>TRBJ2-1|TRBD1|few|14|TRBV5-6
TGTGCCAGCAGCTTCGGGACAGGGTTCAATGAGCAGTTCTTC
CASSFGTGFNEQFF
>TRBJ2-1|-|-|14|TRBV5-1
TGCGCCAGCAGGGTAGAGAGCTCCTACAATGAGCAGTTCTTC
CASRVESSYNEQFF
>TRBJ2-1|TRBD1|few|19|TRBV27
TGTGCCAGCAGCCCGGGTGTGGGTTTAACAGGGGATTGGAACAATGAGCAGTTCTTC
CASSPGVGLTGDWNNEQFF
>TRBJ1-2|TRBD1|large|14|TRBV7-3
TGTGCCAGCAGCTCGACAGGGGGCGCGGATGGCTACACCTTC
CASSSTGGADGYTF
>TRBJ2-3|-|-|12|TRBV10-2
TGCGCCAGCAGTGGTAGGAGGGATACGCAGTATTTT
CASSGRRDTQYF
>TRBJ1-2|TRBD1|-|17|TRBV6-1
TGTGCCAGCAGTGATACGGACAGGGGGCCCGGGAACTATGGCTACACCTTC
CASSDTDRGPGNYGYTF